This TCR beta chain originates from a study of molecular identifiers for immune sequencing clone quantification. Study at large: Replicate runs used RNA from about 19,000 or 110,000 naive CD8 cells, which was split five ways into aliquots, and four of those aliquots were then sequenced.

Previously described methods with listed TCR primers produced the bulk TCR libraries. TCRdb fed the PCR reads into MiXCR, producing one record per CDR3 protein. The data show fewer than 100,000 distinct CDR3 sequences, around 23% seen once. This clonotype was picked up many times. The target antigen is unknown. Study-level results: Among 920,000 or so naive cells, as was reported, spiked Jurkat TCR RNA from one cell was detectable.

The CDR3 consists of 18 residues. V gave up 4 bases and J gave up 0 bases; unmatched junction bases: 9. Germline V CDR1 and CDR2: SGHNT, YYREEE (reference sequence). Sequenced material: naive CD8+ T cells from blood, with Jurkat cell RNA spiked in. Subset indicated: FACS-sorted CD8+CD4-CCR7+CD45RA+ naive T cells. This TCR came from a human donor in good health. Some libraries in this study had Jurkat cell RNA spiked in. V usage is TRBV5-4 and J usage is TRBJ2-6; 8 bases fit TRBD1. The CDR3 loop is CASSLDRVTLSGANVLTF. The CDR3 nucleotides read TGTGCCAGCAGCCTGGACAGGGTTACCCTCTCTGGGGCCAACGTCCTGACTTTC.